The 16 T cell receptor beta chains presented below share a single source sample, sequenced in a study of neurological immune-mediated disorders. TCRdb reprocessed the 5' RACE reads via MiXCR and lists one record per CDR3 protein. The sample has some 55,000 distinct CDR3 sequences; roughly 8.8% are singletons. Time point in this sample: longitudinal time-point 3. Material: PBMCs. These receptors all come from a woman aged 40 to 49 in good health.

In this sample, this clonotype turned up many times. CDR3 in DNA: TGCGCCAGCTCCCGAGGACAGGCTGTAGAGACCCAGTACTTC. Its translation: CASSRGQAVETQYF. The rearrangement uses TRBV10-1 and TRBJ2-5, with 7 bases matching TRBD1. Germline CDR1 and CDR2: WNHNN and SYGVQD (reference sequence). Germline trimming cut 8 bases from V and 4 bases from J; bases unmatched to any gene: 10. CDR3 size: 14 residues.

This clonotype was detected many times. The CDR3 is CASSLGGVVGTEAFF. As DNA, the CDR3 is TGTGCCAGCAGCCTAGGAGGGGTCGTAGGAACTGAAGCTTTCTTT. The V call is TRBV14, the J call TRBJ1-1; D perhaps matches TRBD1 (5 bases). CDR1 and CDR2 from the germline V gene are SGHDN and FVKESK. The V and J ends lost 4 bases and 5 bases respectively, with 17 bases between them. The CDR3 sequence is 15 residues long.

This clonotype was recorded many times. The chain couples TRBV7-2 to TRBJ2-5; 12 nucleotides match TRBD2. The V gene's germline CDR1 is SGHTA and CDR2 FQGNSA. The J segment lost 4 bases and the V segment lost 5 bases, leaving 14 bases of the junction unmatched. CDR3 length equals 18 residues. The CDR3 DNA reads TGTGCCAGCAGCCCCGGGACTAGCGGGCTCCGGGGGGGAGAGACCCAGTACTTC. Translated: CASSPGTSGLRGGETQYF.

This chain links TRBV5-5 with TRBJ1-1; 8 bases align to TRBD1. With 5 bases clipped from V and 1 base from J, the junction kept 10 bases outside the gene matches. The germline gives CDR1 SGHKS, CDR2 YYEKEE (reference sequence). The CDR3 extends over 16 amino acids. The CDR3 coding sequence is TGTGCCAGCAGGTTTTTCGGACAGGGCGCGAACACTGAAGCTTTCTTT. It translates to CASRFFGQGANTEAFF.

This clonotype was counted ten times or more. V is TRBV7-2 and J is TRBJ1-5, with 7 bases that match TRBD1. CDR1 is SGHTA, CDR2 FQGNSA, per germline. This CDR3 is 15 amino acids long. J gave up 6 bases and V 5 bases, and 10 bases lay outside the gene matches. CDR3 bases: TGTGCCAGCAGCCTACAGACAGGGACAATTCAGCCCCAGCATTTT. It codes for CASSLQTGTIQPQHF.

This clonotype was seen at least ten times. The chain joins TRBV7-6 to TRBJ1-1; D not resolved. Germline CDR1 SGHVS, CDR2 FNYEAQ. The CDR3 spans 14 residues. Trimming pared 2 bases from V and 4 bases from J, leaving 11 bases between. This CDR3 is CASSLNGRATEAFF. The CDR3 DNA reads TGTGCCAGCAGCTTAAACGGCCGGGCCACTGAAGCTTTCTTT.

Many counts were recorded for this clonotype. The chain combines TRBV27 with TRBJ1-4, with D maybe TRBD1 (5 bases). Germline V gene sequence: CDR1 MNHEY, CDR2 SMNVEV (reference sequence). The CDR3 sequence is 16 residues long. Trimming removed 6 bases from V and 6 bases from J, with 20 bases in between. The CDR3 reads CASRHSETWGYEKLFF. The DNA of the CDR3 is TGTGCCAGCAGACACTCGGAGACATGGGGGTATGAAAAACTGTTTTTT.

This clonotype occurred many times. The chain is built from TRBV7-6 and TRBJ1-5; 7 bases line up with TRBD1. This CDR3 has 16 amino acids. The junction had 16 bases not matched to a gene; V was cut back by 5 bases and J by 9 bases. CDR1 and CDR2 from the germline V gene are SGHVS and FNYEAQ. CDR3 nucleotide sequence: TGTGCCAGCAGCCCTACCCGGGACAGAAGGATTCCGCCCCAGCATTTT. It encodes CASSPTRDRRIPPQHF.

In this sample, this clonotype turned up many times. The chain joins TRBV20-1 to TRBJ2-1; 7 bases are shared with TRBD2. From germline, CDR1 is DFQATT and CDR2 SNEGSKA (reference sequence). V dropped 5 bases and J dropped 2; count of bases not matched to a gene: 9. CDR3 length: 15 amino acids. The CDR3 loop reads CSAPRSSGTYNEQFF. CDR3 DNA: TGCAGTGCTCCCAGGTCTAGCGGCACCTACAATGAGCAGTTCTTC.

This clonotype was observed many times. The rearrangement joins TRBV6-1 to TRBJ1-3; D gene unclear. V lost 3 bases and J lost 8, with 14 bases in between. The CDR3 extends over 14 amino acids. Germline V gives CDR1 MNHNS, CDR2 SASEGT. The CDR3 reads CASSDFGLEDTIYF. The DNA for the CDR3 is TGTGCCAGCAGTGATTTCGGTCTTGAGGACACCATATATTTT.

This clonotype was seen repeatedly, ten times or more. This rearrangement joins TRBV12-3 or TRBV12-4 to TRBJ1-1; D call uncertain. V was trimmed by 10 bases and J by 0 bases, leaving 15 bases between them. This CDR3 is 14 amino acids long. The CDR3 DNA follows: TGTGCCACCCGATGGGCTTCTATGAACACTGAAGCTTTCTTT. Translated: CATRWASMNTEAFF.

This clonotype was detected a few times. The chain has TRBV30 and TRBJ1-1; D is undetermined. Trimming took 5 bases from V and 8 from J, leaving 12 bases between them. The length of the CDR3 is 11 residues. Germline V CDR1 and CDR2: GTSNPN, SVGIG (reference sequence). CDR3 sequence: CAWGSRGEAFF. CDR3 nucleotide sequence: TGTGCCTGGGGGTCCCGTGGCGAAGCTTTCTTT. The complete variable domain, with remaining parts taken from reference TRBV30 and TRBJ1-1, reads SQTIHQWPATLVQPVGSPLSLECTVEGTSNPNLYWYRQAAGRGLQLLFYSVGIGQISSEVPQNLSASRPQDRQFILSSKKLLLSDSGFYLCAWGSRGEAFFGQGTRLTVV.

This clonotype has ten or more counts. The rearrangement links TRBV5-1 to TRBJ2-1; 8 bases fit TRBD2. J was trimmed by 9 bases and V by 0 bases; bases with no gene match: 5. The CDR3 is 14 amino acids. The germline gives CDR1 SGHRS, CDR2 YFSETQ. CDR3 nucleotide sequence: TGCGCCAGCAGCTTGGAGCGGGAGTCGGGTGAGCAGTTCTTC. Residues: CASSLERESGEQFF.

This clonotype came up many times. This rearrangement joins TRBV3-1 to TRBJ1-1, with D uncertain. The CDR3 runs to 14 residues. Per the germline V gene, CDR1 is LGHDT and CDR2 is YNNKEL (reference sequence). The V end lost 4 bases, the J end lost 9 bases, and 18 bases lay between the germline ends. The CDR3 protein is CASSRPGVREKAFF. In DNA form, the CDR3 reads TGTGCCAGCAGCCGCCCCGGTGTGAGGGAGAAAGCTTTCTTT.

This clonotype was detected many times. This rearrangement joins TRBV9 to TRBJ2-5, with D perhaps given as TRBD1 or TRBD2 (5 bases each). V was clipped by 3 bases and J by 4 bases, with 16 bases between them. CDR1 is SGDLS and CDR2 is YYNGEE in the germline V gene. The CDR3 runs to 15 residues. For the CDR3, the DNA is TGTGCCAGCAGCGCCCCCGGGGCCAGGCCAGAGACCCAGTACTTC. Protein product: CASSAPGARPETQYF.

This clonotype was observed at least ten times. The junction differs from germline at one of its ends, possibly a read error. The chain couples TRBV20-1 to TRBJ1-5, with D unclear. The CDR3 covers 13 residues. Per the germline V gene, CDR1 is DFQATT and CDR2 is SNEGSKA (reference sequence). The CDR3 coding sequence is TGCAGTGCCAGAGTATCAAACAATCAGCCCCAGCATTTT. The encoded protein is CSARVSNNQPQHF.